Described below is a single TCR beta chain sequence and its context. No antigen is known for it. The data are from a study of read filtering for tumor transcriptome and immune sequencing. The library was built from roughly 400 ng RNA with molecular barcoded adaptors for alpha/delta and beta/gamma chains. Each CDR3 protein gets one entry after TCRdb re-called the reads with MiXCR. The repertoire holds around 23,000 distinct CDR3 sequences, around a fifth seen once, with around 49% in the top ten. General study points: Sorted CD138-negative bone marrow cells were not purified T cells. Even smaller IR-seq throughput identified most shared clonotypes.

This CDR3 comprises 13 residues. From germline, CDR1 is MNHNY and CDR2 SVGAGI (reference sequence). V lost 8 bases and J lost 1, with 11 bases in between. The chain has TRBV6-6 and TRBJ1-1, with a tentative D call TRBD1 (5 bases). The sample was a population of CD138-negative cells sorted from bone marrow. The receptor was isolated from a donor at least 40 years old with multiple myeloma. This CDR3 reads CASQIGQNTEAFF. CDR3 DNA sequence: TGTGCCAGCCAAATAGGACAGAACACTGAAGCTTTCTTT.